This T cell receptor (beta chain) was recovered during a study of PD-L1 blockade in urothelial cancer. Overall study context: Most patients, twenty-five of 29, were males with bladder-origin cancer. Of prior chemotherapy regimens, patients had received between 0 and 3.

CDR1 is SEHNR and CDR2 is FQNEAQ in the germline V gene (reference sequence). V trimming: 3 bases; J trimming: 8 bases; junction bases outside the gene matches: 3. The CDR3 contains 13 residues. The method was immunoSEQ multiplex PCR; TCRdb's version includes in-frame clones alone and lacks a portion of them. The data hold approximately 70,000 clones, with about four fifths observed a single time. Details on this clone: As yet, its antigen is unknown.

Broader study findings: Clones that were tumor-associated expanded more in the blood of durable-benefit patients at 3 weeks.

This sample's time point: pretreatment peripheral blood. Patients had locally advanced or metastatic urothelial carcinoma. This chain uses TRBV7-9 with TRBJ2-2, with TRBD1 matching 7 bases. This sample comprised PBMCs, obtained around atezolizumab (anti-PD-L1) treatment. This TCR was recovered from an older woman with urothelial cancer. The CDR3 DNA reads TGTGCCAGCAGCTTCGGACAGGCGGGGGAGCTGTTTTTT. It yields the protein CASSFGQAGELFF.